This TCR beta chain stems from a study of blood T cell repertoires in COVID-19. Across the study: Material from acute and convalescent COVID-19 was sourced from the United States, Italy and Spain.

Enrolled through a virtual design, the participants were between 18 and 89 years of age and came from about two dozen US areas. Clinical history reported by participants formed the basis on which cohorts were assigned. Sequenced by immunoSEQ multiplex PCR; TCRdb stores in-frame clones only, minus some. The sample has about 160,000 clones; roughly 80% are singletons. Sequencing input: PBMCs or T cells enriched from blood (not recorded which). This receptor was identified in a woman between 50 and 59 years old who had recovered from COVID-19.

This CDR3 is CATSRDRVRETQYF. CDR3 nucleotides: TGTGCCACCAGCAGGGACAGGGTACGAGAGACCCAGTACTTC. The rearrangement links TRBV15 to TRBJ2-5; 8 bases are shared with TRBD1. Germline V gene data show CDR1 as LNHNV and CDR2 as YYDKDF (reference sequence). V shed 3 bases, J shed 4 bases, and the junction held 4 bases outside the gene matches. This CDR3 spans 14 amino acids.